This record covers a single TCR beta chain. This sample was included in a study of blood T cell repertoires in COVID-19. Whole-study context: The United States, Italy and Spain provided the acute and convalescent COVID-19 samples.

J was trimmed by 2 bases and V by 6 bases; bases with no gene match: 14. The CDR3 is made up of 17 amino acids. The germline V gene encodes CDR1 MDHEN and CDR2 SYDVKM. Assay: immunoSEQ multiplex PCR; the TCRdb copy retains only in-frame clones and omits some. The data hold 70,000 to 85,000 clones, with roughly four fifths observed a single time. The TCR originated in a man aged 60 to 69 with acute or convalescent COVID-19. The V call is TRBV28, the J call TRBJ2-3, with 7 nucleotides matching TRBD2. The material sequenced was peripheral blood. CDR3 sequence: CASSSSIDSGNTDTQYF. The CDR3 DNA follows: TGTGCCAGCAGCAGCTCTATTGACAGCGGGAACACAGATACGCAGTATTTT.